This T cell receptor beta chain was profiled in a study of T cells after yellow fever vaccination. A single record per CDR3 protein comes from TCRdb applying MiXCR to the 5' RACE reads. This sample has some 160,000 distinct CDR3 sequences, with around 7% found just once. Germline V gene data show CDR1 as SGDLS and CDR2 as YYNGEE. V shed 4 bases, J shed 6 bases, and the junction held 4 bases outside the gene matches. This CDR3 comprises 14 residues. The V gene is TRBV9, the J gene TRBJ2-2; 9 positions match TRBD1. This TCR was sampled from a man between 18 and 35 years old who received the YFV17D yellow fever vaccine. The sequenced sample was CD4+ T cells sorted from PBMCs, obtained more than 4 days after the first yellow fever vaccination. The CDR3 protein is CASSRTGVAGELFF. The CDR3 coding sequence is TGTGCCAGCAGCCGGACAGGGGTAGCCGGGGAGCTGTTTTTT.